One sample yielded the 17 T cell receptor beta chains listed below, sequenced in a study of blood T cell repertoires in COVID-19. The table came from immunoSEQ multiplex PCR; TCRdb's copy has only in-frame clones and leaves some out. The profile shows about 210,000 clones, 75% to 90% of them singletons. The sample was peripheral blood. These receptor sequences come from a man between 60 and 75 years old with acute or convalescent COVID-19.

This chain joins TRBV5-5 and TRBJ1-1; the match to TRBD1 covers 8 bases. V trimming: 4 bases; J trimming: 3 bases; junction bases outside the gene matches: 14. CDR1 SGHKS and CDR2 YYEKEE come from the germline V gene (reference sequence). The CDR3 runs to 17 residues. The CDR3 reads CASSLFGQGQKDTEAFF. Written as DNA, the CDR3 is TGTGCCAGCAGCCTCTTTGGACAGGGCCAGAAGGACACTGAAGCTTTCTTT.

This rearrangement joins TRBV10-1 to TRBJ1-5; D gene unclear. The CDR3 runs 13 residues. Germline lookup yields CDR1 WNHNN and CDR2 SYGVQD (reference sequence). Between the trimmed V and J ends, which lost 6 bases and 4 bases, there was a span of 10 bases. The CDR3 loop reads CASSAAINQPQHF. DNA of the CDR3: TGCGCCAGCAGCGCCGCGATTAATCAGCCCCAGCATTTT.

This clone is a singleton in its sample. The chain carries TRBV7-2 and TRBJ1-5; 7 bases line up with TRBD1. V dropped 5 bases and J dropped 5; count of bases not matched to a gene: 6. CDR1 is SGHTA and CDR2 is FQGNSA in the germline V gene. The CDR3 contains 14 residues. The CDR3, as DNA: TGTGCCAGCAGCAACCGGGACAGCTATCAGCCCCAGCATTTT. Its translation is CASSNRDSYQPQHF.

The CDR3 here is CAWTFGGQGYTF. DNA of the CDR3: TGTGCCTGGACCTTCGGGGGTCAGGGCTACACCTTC. J is TRBJ1-2 and V is TRBV30; a possible D gene is TRBD1 (5 bases). The CDR3 loop spans 12 amino acids. In germline, CDR1 is GTSNPN, CDR2 SVGIG (reference sequence). Trimming cost V 4 bases and J 8 bases, with 14 bases left between them. The full variable domain, its missing parts supplied by reference TRBV30 and TRBJ1-2, is SQTIHQWPATLVQPVGSPLSLECTVEGTSNPNLYWYRQAAGRGLQLLFYSVGIGQISSEVPQNLSASRPQDRQFILSSKKLLLSDSGFYLCAWTFGGQGYTFGSGTRLTVV.

Written as DNA, the CDR3 is TGCGCCAGCAGCTTGGGATCAGGAGGGAGAGGAACTGAAGCTTTCTTT. Amino acid sequence: CASSLGSGGRGTEAFF. V and J are TRBV5-1 and TRBJ1-1; the D is unclear. Germline-derived CDR1 and CDR2 are SGHRS and YFSETQ. Trimming took off 0 bases at V and 5 bases at J, with 17 bases between the two ends. CDR3 length equals 16 residues.

This rearrangement joins TRBV12-3 or TRBV12-4 to TRBJ1-4; 11 nucleotides align to TRBD1. This CDR3 contains 13 residues. Trimming removed 6 bases from V and 8 bases from J; junction bases left unmatched: 2. The DNA of the CDR3 is TGTGCCAGCAGGGGGACAGGGGGAGAAAAACTGTTTTTT. It translates to CASRGTGGEKLFF.

A single count supports this clone. The gene calls are TRBV4-1 and TRBJ2-7, with 8 bases identical to TRBD2. Germline CDR1 is MGHRA and CDR2 is YSYEKL. This CDR3 comprises 19 residues. After removal of 0 bases from V and 4 bases from J, the junction contained 17 bases not matched to a gene. The CDR3 bases are TGCGCCAGCAGCCAAGAAATTGGGCTAACTAGCGGCAACCATTACGAGCAGTACTTC. Amino acids: CASSQEIGLTSGNHYEQYF.

This clone occurred a few times. The rearrangement joins TRBV6-2 or TRBV6-3 to TRBJ1-2, with 12 bases identical to TRBD1. Looked up from germline, CDR1 is MNHEY and CDR2 is SVGEGT. V lost 6 bases to trimming and J lost 8 bases; unmatched junction nucleotides: 19. The CDR3 sequence is 18 residues long. CDR3 sequence reads: CASSNNHFPGQGAGGYTF. CDR3 in DNA: TGTGCCAGCAGCAATAATCACTTTCCGGGACAGGGGGCAGGAGGCTACACCTTC.

The J gene is TRBJ2-3, the V gene TRBV15; 8 bases are a match to TRBD2. With 0 bases clipped from V and 4 bases from J, the junction kept 3 bases outside the gene matches. CDR3 size: 15 residues. Per the germline V gene, CDR1 is LNHNV and CDR2 is YYDKDF (reference sequence). DNA of the CDR3: TGTGCCACCAGCAGAGATGGGCGGGGGGCAGATACGCAGTATTTT. This gives the protein CATSRDGRGADTQYF.

V usage is TRBV5-4 and J usage is TRBJ2-1; 7 bases match TRBD2. The CDR3 loop spans 16 amino acids. CDR1 and CDR2 from the germline V gene are SGHNT and YYREEE (reference sequence). Losses at the gene ends were 6 bases for V and 2 bases for J; bases not matched to a gene: 11. CDR3: CASTAESLAAYNEQFF. The CDR3 nucleotides are TGTGCCAGCACCGCTGAAAGCCTAGCGGCCTACAATGAGCAGTTCTTC.

The V gene is TRBV7-9, the J gene TRBJ1-5, with unresolved D. Trimming removed 2 bases from V and 3 bases from J, with 11 bases in between. The CDR3 sequence is 15 residues long. CDR1 is SEHNR, CDR2 FQNEAQ, per germline (reference sequence). The CDR3 DNA reads as TGTGCCAGCAGCTTAAGTGACAAACCCAATCAGCCCCAGCATTTT. Translating gives CASSLSDKPNQPQHF.

Only one count was recorded for this clone. The chain joins TRBV29-1 to TRBJ1-5; possible D gene TRBD1, 6 bases. Germline V gene sequence: CDR1 SQVTM, CDR2 ANQGSEA. This CDR3 has 14 amino acids. V was pared by 7 bases and J by 1 base, with 14 bases between. The CDR3 spells CSASSGTSNQPQHF. The DNA of the CDR3 is TGCAGCGCTTCCTCCGGGACAAGCAATCAGCCCCAGCATTTT.

The rearrangement links TRBV9 to TRBJ2-2; 8 bases match TRBD2. Per germline, CDR1 SGDLS and CDR2 YYNGEE. This CDR3 is built from 17 residues. The V gene end was trimmed by 4 bases and the J gene end by 1 base; junction bases not matched to a gene: 9. The DNA of the CDR3 is TGTGCCAGCAGCCCCGGGGGGGCGGCATTGAACACCGGGGAGCTGTTTTTT. Protein product: CASSPGGAALNTGELFF. Drawing the rest from reference TRBV9 and TRBJ2-2, the complete variable domain is DSGVTQTPKHLITATGQRVTLRCSPRSGDLSVYWYQQSLDQGLQFLIQYYNGEERAKGNILERFSAQQFPDLHSELNLSSLELGDSALYFCASSPGGAALNTGELFFGEGSRLTVL.

The CDR3 nucleotides read TGTGCCAGCAGCCAGGGGAGGGATCAGCCCCAGCATTTT. Translating it yields CASSQGRDQPQHF. The genes are TRBV3-1 (or the pseudogene TRBV3-2) and TRBJ1-5; no firm D call. The CDR3 runs to 13 residues. The V end was cut by 3 bases, the J end by 5 bases, with 8 bases between. Germline V lookup: CDR1 LGHDT, CDR2 YNNKEL (reference sequence).

As concerns this clone: This sample includes further DNA sequences coding for the same CDR3. In DNA form, the CDR3 reads TGTGCTAGTGGTTTAGGCGGATACGAGCAGTACTTC. Protein product: CASGLGGYEQYF. The gene calls are TRBV12-5 and TRBJ2-7; D is unclear. The germline V gene has CDR1 LGHNT and CDR2 FRNRAP. The V gene lost 3 bases and the J gene lost 4 bases, with 7 bases spanning the gap. CDR3 length: 12 residues.

The chain recombines TRBV7-9 with TRBJ2-3, with unresolved D. Between the trimmed V and J ends, which lost 1 base and 1 base, there was a span of 6 bases. The CDR3 totals 14 residues. The V gene's germline CDR1 is SEHNR and CDR2 FQNEAQ (reference sequence). The CDR3 bases are TGTGCCAGCAGCTTAGGGGCCGGCACAGATACGCAGTATTTT. Encoded protein: CASSLGAGTDTQYF.

This clone was counted only a few times. The J gene is TRBJ2-1, the V gene TRBV30, with 7 nucleotides matching TRBD2. After removal of 2 bases from V and 9 bases from J, the junction contained 1 base not matched to a gene. The CDR3 sequence is 11 residues long. Germline-derived CDR1 and CDR2 are GTSNPN and SVGIG (reference sequence). The CDR3 region has the DNA TGTGCCTGGAGTTGGGGGGGTGAGCAGTTCTTC. This codes for CAWSWGGEQFF.